The entry below gives a single T cell receptor (beta chain) sequence along with its context. Its matching antigen is unknown. The data are from a study of cytomegalovirus exposure and HLA in healthy donors. Primers included in the PCR were 60 Vbeta and 13 Jbeta primers. TCRdb keeps only in-frame clones here, not all; method: immunoSEQ multiplex PCR. The repertoire holds about 170,000 clones, with approximately 85% as singletons. Germline V lookup: CDR1 SGHNT, CDR2 YENEEA. This CDR3 contains 13 residues. V gave up 5 bases and J gave up 5 bases, with 12 bases separating them. Whole-study findings and limits: A later analysis showed HLA-associated TCR beta chains outstripping equally common others in clonal expansion. Relative to the approximately 670-donor mean, N-insertions were reportedly fewer in an Asian-associated ancestry cluster in a later analysis. Among the sequence variants, a highly shared cluster was likely an artifact of sequencing. Diagnosis of cytomegalovirus status made by the classifier reportedly showed high specificity and sensitivity.

This chain links TRBV11-3 with TRBJ1-1, with D perhaps TRBD1 (5 bases). The receptor was isolated from a man between 25 and 39 years old in good health and CMV-seropositive. The sequencing input was PBMCs. CDR3 nucleotide sequence: TGTGCCAGCAGCCCACAGGTAGTGACTGAAGCTTTCTTT. Its protein product is CASSPQVVTEAFF.